This record covers a single T cell receptor beta chain. Germline lookup yields CDR1 DFQATT and CDR2 SNEGSKA (reference sequence). The CDR3 sequence is 13 residues long. Trimming cost V 7 bases and J 6 bases; bases outside gene matches: 9. These data originate in a study of T-cell reconstitution after alpha-beta-depleted transplantation in children. Unique molecular identifiers tagged the TCRbeta library. TCRdb processed the PCR reads anew with MiXCR; each CDR3 protein has one entry. The repertoire holds 500,000 or so distinct CDR3 sequences, with over 25% as singletons. The sequence derives from a human donor who donated a stem cell graft to a child with aplastic anemia. The gene calls are TRBV20-1 and TRBJ2-7, with TRBD2 matching 10 bases. Material: PBMCs from the stem cell graft donor, obtained from the stem cell graft. The DNA of the CDR3 is TGCAGTGGGACGGGACTAGCGATGGGCGAGCAGTACTTC. This translates into CSGTGLAMGEQYF.